The 25 T cell receptor beta chains below come from one sample, sequenced in a study of shared clonotypes between healthy human individuals. This table comes from immunoSEQ multiplex PCR, and its TCRdb copy is limited to in-frame clones, with some not included. The data hold 2 million to 2.5 million clones, with approximately 93% observed a single time. Sequencing was performed on naive CD4+ T cells from PBMCs. Subset denoted: CD45RA+ positively selected. The receptors come from a man aged 18 to 30 in good health. Some clones in this sample may be carry-over from other donors' samples.

The chain carries TRBV29-1 and TRBJ2-3; D remains unclear. CDR3 size: 16 residues. CDR1 is SQVTM and CDR2 is ANQGSEA in the germline V gene. V gave up 1 base and J gave up 4 bases, with 18 bases separating them. The chain's CDR3 is CSVEGNRRALPDTQYF. The CDR3 DNA is TGCAGCGTTGAAGGCAACCGTAGGGCGTTGCCAGATACGCAGTATTTT.

The chain recombines TRBV6-5 with TRBJ2-5; D is possibly TRBD2 (5 bases). CDR3 length: 16 residues. Between the trimmed V and J ends, which lost 0 bases and 4 bases, there was a span of 15 bases. The germline V gene encodes CDR1 MNHEY and CDR2 SVGAGI. The CDR3 sequence: CASSYSFGERGETQYF. The DNA for the CDR3 is TGTGCCAGCAGTTACTCGTTCGGGGAACGGGGAGAGACCCAGTACTTC.

With respect to this clone: The sample holds other DNA sequences that translate to the same CDR3. The chain employs TRBV28 and TRBJ2-7; a possible D gene is TRBD2 (6 bases). The CDR3 extends over 14 amino acids. Trimming stripped 6 bases from V and 0 bases from J, with 12 bases between. Germline V gives CDR1 MDHEN, CDR2 SYDVKM. The CDR3: CASRLAESSYEQYF. CDR3 coding DNA: TGTGCCAGCAGATTAGCGGAAAGCTCCTACGAGCAGTACTTC.

The chain couples TRBV10-1 to TRBJ2-7, with D unresolved. The germline CDR1 and CDR2 sequences are WNHNN and SYGVQD (reference sequence). The CDR3 totals 13 residues. Trimming shortened V by 2 bases and J by 2 bases, and 7 bases separated the two germline ends. CDR3 loop: CASSEQWAYEQYF. The DNA of the CDR3 is TGCGCCAGCAGTGAGCAGTGGGCCTACGAGCAGTACTTC.

V is TRBV5-1 and J is TRBJ1-2; D ambiguous. V dropped 4 bases and J dropped 2 bases, with 15 bases sitting between them. Per the germline V gene, CDR1 is SGHRS and CDR2 is YFSETQ. CDR3 size: 15 residues. The CDR3 loop is CASSEGGSLNYGYTF. The CDR3 bases are TGCGCCAGCAGCGAGGGCGGCAGCCTAAACTATGGCTACACCTTC.

This sequence joins TRBV9 and TRBJ2-7; D remains unclear. The CDR3 runs to 14 residues. V was pared by 2 bases and J by 2 bases, with 11 bases between. From germline, CDR1 is SGDLS and CDR2 YYNGEE. The CDR3 loop reads CASSVGGLPYEQYF. The CDR3 DNA reads TGTGCCAGCAGCGTTGGCGGTCTCCCCTACGAGCAGTACTTC.

The V call is TRBV11-3, the J call TRBJ2-1, with D perhaps TRBD2 (5 bases). The V gene lost 1 base and the J gene lost 5 bases, with 12 bases spanning the gap. Germline CDR1 and CDR2: SGHNT and YENEEA. The CDR3 has 15 residues. The CDR3 DNA follows: TGTGCCAGCAGCTTAGGTATCCCGAGGGACAATGAGCAGTTCTTC. Translating it yields CASSLGIPRDNEQFF.

The chain combines TRBV28 with TRBJ2-2; TRBD1 agrees at 10 bases. This CDR3 is 16 amino acids long. Germline values: CDR1 MDHEN, CDR2 SYDVKM. Trimming removed 6 bases from V and 6 bases from J; junction bases left unmatched: 10. The DNA of the CDR3 is TGTGCCAGCAGACCTGCGGGGACAGGGGCCGCCGGGGAGCTGTTTTTT. Protein sequence: CASRPAGTGAAGELFF.

The J gene is TRBJ1-1, the V gene TRBV11-1, with 12 bases fitting TRBD1. V shed 6 bases, J shed 3 bases, and the junction held 5 bases outside the gene matches. Germline V gene sequence: CDR1 SGHAT, CDR2 FQDESV (reference sequence). This CDR3 is 15 amino acids long. The CDR3 bases are TGTGCCAGCAGGGGGACAGGGGGCGCGGACACTGAAGCTTTCTTT. It yields the protein CASRGTGGADTEAFF.

The chain couples TRBV7-9 to TRBJ2-1, with TRBD1 matching 9 bases. CDR3 length equals 16 residues. The junction had 8 bases not matched to a gene; V was cut back by 5 bases and J by 3 bases. In germline, CDR1 is SEHNR, CDR2 FQNEAQ (reference sequence). CDR3 loop: CASSSARDRDYNEQFF. The CDR3 nucleotides are TGTGCCAGCAGCAGCGCCCGGGACAGGGACTACAATGAGCAGTTCTTC.

The CDR3: CASSLGGRTYNEQFF. CDR3 DNA sequence: TGTGCCAGCAGTTTGGGGGGCAGGACCTACAATGAGCAGTTCTTC. The genes are TRBV28 and TRBJ2-1, with D possibly being TRBD1 or TRBD2 (6 bases each). Germline CDR1 reads MDHEN; CDR2 reads SYDVKM. V was trimmed by 3 bases and J by 2 bases, leaving 11 bases between them. CDR3 length equals 15 residues.

As concerns this clone: Other DNA sequences of this sample code for an identical CDR3. V usage is TRBV18 and J usage is TRBJ2-7; D is unresolved. Per the germline V gene, CDR1 is KGHSH and CDR2 is LQKENI. The CDR3 loop spans 13 amino acids. The ends were cut back, 3 bases at V and 3 bases at J, with 9 bases in the middle. The CDR3 spells CASSPGPVYEQYF. The CDR3 DNA sequence: TGTGCCAGCTCACCTGGACCTGTCTACGAGCAGTACTTC.

The V call is TRBV28, the J call TRBJ1-2; no reliable D call. V was shortened by 4 bases and J by 7 bases, with 10 bases between the two germline ends. This CDR3 is built from 12 residues. Germline-derived CDR1 and CDR2 are MDHEN and SYDVKM. The CDR3 region has the DNA TGTGCCAGCAGTTCCATCGAGGGTGGCTACACCTTC. This gives the protein CASSSIEGGYTF.

The chain has TRBV7-9 and TRBJ1-2; maybe TRBD1 (6 bases). This CDR3 is built from 14 residues. Trimming cost V 5 bases and J 4 bases, with 14 bases left between them. Germline lookup yields CDR1 SEHNR and CDR2 FQNEAQ (reference sequence). DNA for the CDR3: TGTGCCAGCAGCGGCTACAGGGACCCCTATGGCTACACCTTC. This encodes CASSGYRDPYGYTF.

In this sample, this clone turned up once. The rearrangement uses TRBV7-2 and TRBJ1-3; 7 bases are a match to TRBD1. In germline, CDR1 is SGHTA, CDR2 FQGNSA. This CDR3 has 14 residues. Germline trimming cut 5 bases from V and 5 bases from J; bases unmatched to any gene: 6. CDR3 amino acids: CASSPPGQRNTIYF. CDR3 bases: TGTGCCAGCAGCCCTCCGGGACAGAGAAACACCATATATTTT.

The chain has TRBV18 and TRBJ1-5; D might be TRBD1 (6 bases). CDR1 is KGHSH, CDR2 LQKENI, per germline. The V and J ends lost 4 bases and 8 bases respectively, with 18 bases between them. The CDR3 runs to 15 residues. In nucleotides, the CDR3 is TGTGCCAGCTCACAGCTACAGGGCTCTGGAGAGCCCCAGCATTTT. It codes for CASSQLQGSGEPQHF.

With respect to this clone: This sample also contains other DNA sequences that code for the same CDR3. The rearrangement links TRBV9 to TRBJ2-2; TRBD2 aligns across 8 bases. CDR3 length: 13 amino acids. Germline trimming cut 0 bases from V and 8 bases from J; bases unmatched to any gene: 0. The germline CDR1 and CDR2 sequences are SGDLS and YYNGEE. CDR3 nucleotide sequence: TGTGCCAGCAGCGTAGCTAGCGGGGGGGAGCTGTTTTTT. Amino acids: CASSVASGGELFF.

The chain links TRBV27 to TRBJ1-2; D not certain. V was shortened by 0 bases and J by 0 bases, with 2 bases between the two germline ends. This CDR3 region has 13 residues. Germline CDR1 and CDR2: MNHEY and SMNVEV (reference sequence). The CDR3 loop is CASSLSANYGYTF. CDR3 coding DNA: TGTGCCAGCAGTTTATCTGCTAACTATGGCTACACCTTC.

In regard to this clone: Additional DNA sequences in this sample encode the identical CDR3. The chain joins TRBV6-5 to TRBJ2-2; D is undetermined. CDR3 size: 11 residues. Trimming took 6 bases from V and 5 from J, leaving 4 bases between them. Germline CDR1 reads MNHEY; CDR2 reads SVGAGI. CDR3 region: CASRRTGELFF. CDR3 sequence (DNA): TGTGCCAGCAGACGGACCGGGGAGCTGTTTTTT.

In regard to this clone: Other DNA sequences from this sample encode an identical CDR3 as well. The chain has TRBV6-5 and TRBJ2-7; 7 bases map to TRBD1. This CDR3 is 15 amino acids long. V was clipped by 0 bases and J by 2 bases; unmatched bases: 4. Per germline, CDR1 MNHEY and CDR2 SVGAGI. CDR3 in amino acids: CASSYSRTGAYEQYF. In DNA form, the CDR3 reads TGTGCCAGCAGTTACTCAAGGACAGGAGCCTACGAGCAGTACTTC.

The chain couples TRBV28 to TRBJ1-3; TRBD1 matches 8 bases. This CDR3 contains 15 residues. V shed 5 bases and J 4 bases; nucleotides not matched to a gene: 7. Looked up from germline, CDR1 is MDHEN and CDR2 is SYDVKM. CDR3 amino acids: CASSPAGGIGNTIYF. The CDR3 DNA follows: TGTGCCAGCAGTCCGGCAGGGGGCATAGGAAACACCATATATTTT.

The CDR3: CATSRDRLDRIYGIYTEAFF. CDR3 sequence (DNA): TGTGCCACCAGCAGAGATCGTTTAGACAGAATATACGGGATTTACACTGAAGCTTTCTTT. The rearrangement links TRBV15 to TRBJ1-1; D perhaps matches TRBD1 (5 bases). The germline gives CDR1 LNHNV, CDR2 YYDKDF (reference sequence). This CDR3 contains 20 residues. V lost 0 bases, J lost 3 bases, and 26 bases lay in between.

A remark on this clone: Other DNA sequences of this sample code for an identical CDR3. In DNA form, the CDR3 reads TGTGCCAGCAGCTTACCCCGGGCCTCCTACGAGCAGTACTTC. Protein product: CASSLPRASYEQYF. The chain uses TRBV7-9 and TRBJ2-7; D gene unclear. Trimming stripped 2 bases from V and 0 bases from J, with 8 bases between. The V gene's germline CDR1 is SEHNR and CDR2 FQNEAQ (reference sequence). The CDR3 contains 14 residues.

The chain has TRBV5-1 and TRBJ1-2, with 8 bases identical to TRBD1. J was trimmed by 4 bases and V by 0 bases; bases with no gene match: 5. This CDR3 has 15 residues. In germline, CDR1 is SGHRS, CDR2 YFSETQ. The CDR3 here is CASSLAGQGTYGYTF. CDR3 coding DNA: TGCGCCAGCAGCTTGGCCGGACAGGGTACCTATGGCTACACCTTC.

The rearrangement links TRBV28 to TRBJ2-7; 13 nucleotides line up with TRBD2. Losses at the gene ends were 6 bases for V and 5 bases for J; bases not matched to a gene: 7. Germline CDR1 and CDR2: MDHEN and SYDVKM. The length of the CDR3 is 15 residues. For the CDR3, the DNA is TGTGCCAGCAGCCGGACTAGCGGGAGATCCCACGAGCAGTACTTC. It specifies CASSRTSGRSHEQYF.